This T cell receptor beta chain appears in the sequencing data of a study of PD-1 blockade in classical Hodgkin lymphoma. TCRdb keeps only in-frame clones here, not all; method: immunoSEQ multiplex PCR. The sample records 66,000 or so clones, 70% to 80% being singletons. Each of the patients experienced relapse following autologous stem cell transplantation, and their brentuximab vedotin exposure differed. In the case of this clone: One end of the junction varies from germline; a read error may be responsible.

This TCR was sampled from a human donor with classical Hodgkin lymphoma. The source was peripheral blood mononuclear cells (PBMCs), collected before the second cycle of nivolumab.

The CDR3 region is CASSQDSGLHLLF. The CDR3 coding sequence is TGTGCCAGCAGCCAAGATTCGGGCCTCCACCTCCTCTTC. This sequence joins TRBV4-2 and TRBJ2-7; D ambiguous. This CDR3 region has 13 residues. The V gene's germline CDR1 is LGHNA and CDR2 YNFKEQ.